A selection of T cell receptor beta chains follows, all from one sample in a study of identical twins. Each CDR3 protein gets one entry after TCRdb re-called the 5' RACE reads with MiXCR. The table lists hundreds of thousands of distinct CDR3 sequences, approximately 13% of them singletons. The sample was also linked to a second study, of yellow fever vaccine responses in identical twins.

Sequencing was carried out using CD8+ T cells sorted from blood. The receptors shown here come from a woman between 18 and 30 years old in good health. CDR3s include the opening cysteine and the closing phenylalanine or tryptophan. The D gene is left open where the match is weak. Clone size is shown for a subset of rows, as once, few, many or a class of expanded clone.

clone_size j_call v_call d_call cdr3_aa cdr3_nt
many TRBJ2-1 TRBV7-2 . CASSLGHGRSYNEQFF TGTGCCAGCAGCTTAGGTCACGGCCGGTCCTACAATGAGCAGTTCTTC
. TRBJ2-7 TRBV7-3 TRBD1 CASSARPPGQGIYEQYF TGTGCCAGCAGCGCGAGGCCCCCTGGACAGGGAATTTACGAGCAGTACTTC
. TRBJ2-3 TRBV20-1 . CSARDLWSTDTQYF TGCAGTGCTAGAGATCTATGGAGCACAGATACGCAGTATTTT
. TRBJ2-1 TRBV4-1 TRBD2 CASSLMTSGTHNEQFF TGCGCCAGCAGCCTCATGACTAGCGGGACACACAATGAGCAGTTCTTC
. TRBJ1-1 TRBV10-3 TRBD1 CAISESEGGYSTEAFF TGTGCCATCAGTGAGTCGGAAGGGGGCTATAGCACTGAAGCTTTCTTT
many TRBJ2-6 TRBV6-1 . CASSEVYSGANVLTF TGTGCCAGCAGTGAAGTTTACTCTGGGGCCAACGTCCTGACTTTC
few TRBJ2-7 TRBV29-1 . CSVDVGEKREQYF TGCAGCGTTGATGTGGGAGAAAAACGGGAGCAGTACTTC
few TRBJ2-5 TRBV28 . CASSLSSAALETQYF TGTGCCAGCAGTTTATCCTCAGCAGCGCTAGAGACCCAGTACTTC
few TRBJ2-7 TRBV7-9 . CASSLASGYSYEQYF TGTGCCAGCAGCTTAGCTAGCGGATACTCCTACGAGCAGTACTTC
. TRBJ2-3 TRBV20-1 TRBD1 CSAHIPGQGTDTQYF TGCAGTGCTCATATACCGGGACAGGGCACAGATACGCAGTATTTT
few TRBJ2-3 TRBV7-8 TRBD2 CASSLVLGTRNTDTQYF TGTGCCAGCAGCTTAGTCTTGGGGACTAGAAACACAGATACGCAGTATTTT
. TRBJ2-1 TRBV20-1 TRBD1 CSAWTGQGEENEQFF TGCAGTGCCTGGACGGGACAGGGGGAAGAGAATGAGCAGTTCTTC
. TRBJ2-1 TRBV11-2 . CASSARIRLGTPIYNEQFF TGTGCCAGCAGCGCCCGGATAAGACTCGGGACACCTATTTACAATGAGCAGTTCTTC
many TRBJ2-1 TRBV24-1 TRBD2 CATSDSSGSSYNEQFF TGTGCCACCAGTGACTCGAGCGGGAGCTCCTACAATGAGCAGTTCTTC
many TRBJ2-3 TRBV12-3/TRBV12-4 . CASSIDILTQYF TGTGCCAGCAGTATAGACATCCTCACGCAGTATTTT
. TRBJ1-1 TRBV28 TRBD1 CASTGTGSVWTEAFF TGTGCCAGCACCGGGACAGGGAGCGTGTGGACTGAAGCTTTCTTT
many TRBJ2-3 TRBV12-3/TRBV12-4 . CASSWGWGEADTQYF TGTGCCAGCAGTTGGGGGTGGGGCGAGGCAGATACGCAGTATTTT
. TRBJ1-1 TRBV4-1 . CASTRGAEAFF TGCGCCAGCACAAGGGGAGCTGAAGCTTTCTTT
few TRBJ2-1 TRBV7-9 . CASSFNGYNEQFF TGTGCCAGCAGCTTCAATGGGTACAATGAGCAGTTCTTC
. TRBJ2-2 TRBV27 . CASSPKNGELFF TGTGCCAGCAGTCCCAAAAACGGGGAGCTGTTTTTT
few TRBJ2-1 TRBV24-1 . CATSGPGLEGNEQFF TGTGCCACCAGTGGTCCCGGGTTGGAAGGCAATGAGCAGTTCTTC
many TRBJ1-4 TRBV12-5 . CASGHEKLFF TGTGCTAGTGGTCACGAAAAACTGTTTTTT
. TRBJ1-5 TRBV19 . CASSIVWQGEDQPQHF TGTGCCAGTAGTATAGTATGGCAGGGTGAAGATCAGCCCCAGCATTTT
. TRBJ2-7 TRBV7-3 TRBD2 CASSSGLGDYEQYF TGTGCCAGCAGCTCGGGACTAGGGGACTACGAGCAGTACTTC
few TRBJ1-5 TRBV27 . CASSEADSNQPQHF TGTGCCAGCAGTGAGGCAGATAGCAATCAGCCCCAGCATTTT
. TRBJ2-5 TRBV7-8 TRBD2 CASSLADGGGKETQYF TGTGCCAGCAGCTTAGCTGACGGCGGGGGAAAAGAGACCCAGTACTTC
. TRBJ1-1 TRBV7-8 TRBD1 CASSLGTGRTEAFF TGTGCCAGCAGCTTAGGGACAGGGAGGACTGAAGCTTTCTTT
. TRBJ1-1 TRBV6-5 . CASRVPRLNTEAFF TGTGCCAGCAGAGTACCGAGACTGAACACTGAAGCTTTCTTT